This entry lists 20 T cell receptor beta chains sequenced from one sample in a study of T-cell memory formation after mild COVID-19. A single record per CDR3 protein comes from TCRdb applying MiXCR to the 5' RACE reads. This repertoire shows approximately 480,000 distinct CDR3 sequences, 15% to 20% found once; its top ten account for around an eighth. Sample: PBMCs or a T cell subset sorted from them (not recorded which). All receptors derive from an adult woman who had mild COVID-19 (a few samples of this study predate the infection). Cell type and time point are not known.

The genes are TRBV7-9 and TRBJ2-1; D is possibly TRBD2 (5 bases). This CDR3 comprises 15 residues. Trimming took off 4 bases at V and 0 bases at J, with 10 bases between the two ends. Germline V gene lookup returns CDR1 SEHNR and CDR2 FQNEAQ (reference sequence). The CDR3 sequence is CASSSSGISYNEQFF. The CDR3 DNA sequence: TGTGCCAGCAGCTCAAGCGGAATCTCCTACAATGAGCAGTTCTTC.

V and J are TRBV4-1 and TRBJ2-3; 9 nucleotides align to TRBD2. CDR1 MGHRA and CDR2 YSYEKL come from the germline V gene. V was clipped by 2 bases and J by 4 bases; unmatched bases: 7. The CDR3 covers 16 residues. The CDR3 protein is CASSQQSSGTADTQYF. CDR3 DNA: TGCGCCAGCAGCCAACAGTCTAGCGGGACGGCAGATACGCAGTATTTT.

This clonotype has a handful of counts. CDR3 coding DNA: TGTGCCAGCAGCACTAGACCCGGACTAGCGGGAGAAGTTTACAATGAGCAGTTCTTC. It encodes CASSTRPGLAGEVYNEQFF. This chain joins TRBV11-2 and TRBJ2-1, with TRBD2 identical over 13 bases. The CDR3 is 19 residues long. Germline V gives CDR1 SGHAT, CDR2 FQNNGV. The V and J ends lost 5 bases and 4 bases, in that order; junction bases with no gene match: 14. The variable domain in full, with the rest retrieved from reference TRBV11-2 and TRBJ2-1, is EAGVAQSPRYKIIEKRQSVAFWCNPISGHATLYWYQQILGQGPKLLIQFQNNGVVDDSQLPKDRFSAERLKGVDSTLKIQPAKLEDSAVYLCASSTRPGLAGEVYNEQFFGPGTRLTVL.

This clonotype was counted a few times. The rearrangement joins TRBV12-3 or TRBV12-4 to TRBJ2-7, with 8 bases fitting TRBD1. This CDR3 comprises 14 residues. Trimming at V came to 2 bases and at J to 7 bases, leaving 7 bases not matched to a gene. The CDR3 DNA sequence: TGTGCCAGCAGTTTATTGGTCAGGGGGCTGGAGCAGTACTTC. Amino acids: CASSLLVRGLEQYF.

This clonotype was observed a few times. The chain couples TRBV6-6 to TRBJ1-1; 7 nucleotides match TRBD1. Germline CDR1 MNHNY, CDR2 SVGAGI (reference sequence). V lost 8 bases and J lost 5; bases outside the gene matches: 11. The length of the CDR3 is 14 residues. The CDR3: CASYSRTGWTEAFF. The DNA of the CDR3 is TGTGCCAGCTATTCCAGGACAGGATGGACTGAAGCTTTCTTT.

The chain combines TRBV24-1 with TRBJ2-2, with D perhaps TRBD1 (5 bases). The CDR3 totals 16 residues. The germline CDR1 and CDR2 sequences are KGHDR and SFDVKD. Trimming shortened V by 5 bases and J by 5 bases, and 17 bases separated the two germline ends. The CDR3: CATSAPRRAGTGELFF. CDR3 bases: TGTGCCACCAGTGCCCCCCGCAGGGCAGGAACCGGGGAGCTGTTTTTT.

This clonotype appeared a few times. V usage is TRBV5-4 and J usage is TRBJ2-3, with 7 bases lining up with TRBD1. V lost 0 bases, J lost 6 bases, and 7 bases stayed unmatched. The CDR3 spans 15 residues. CDR1 SGHNT and CDR2 YYREEE come from the germline V gene (reference sequence). CDR3 region: CASSLGQGVLDTQYF. Here the CDR3 DNA reads TGTGCCAGCAGCTTGGGACAGGGAGTTTTGGATACGCAGTATTTT.

The rearrangement uses TRBV24-1 and TRBJ2-1; maybe TRBD2 (6 bases). Germline V lookup: CDR1 KGHDR, CDR2 SFDVKD. Trimming shortened V by 0 bases and J by 3 bases, and 11 bases separated the two germline ends. This CDR3 comprises 16 residues. The CDR3 loop reads CATSDLVAESYNEQFF. The CDR3 DNA reads TGTGCCACCAGTGATTTGGTAGCGGAGAGCTACAATGAGCAGTTCTTC.

A few counts support this clonotype. The genes are TRBV14 and TRBJ2-7, with TRBD1 matching over 7 bases. V gave up 5 bases and J gave up 1 base; unmatched junction bases: 5. CDR3 length: 14 amino acids. CDR1 is SGHDN and CDR2 is FVKESK in the germline V gene. DNA of the CDR3: TGTGCCAGCAGCGCCGGGACAGAGTCCTACGAGCAGTACTTC. This codes for CASSAGTESYEQYF.

The rearrangement links TRBV24-1 to TRBJ2-1; D gene uncertain. V lost 9 bases, J lost 4 bases, and 12 bases lay in between. The CDR3 has 13 amino acids. CDR1 is KGHDR and CDR2 is SFDVKD in the germline V gene. The chain's CDR3 is CATSAARYNEQFF. CDR3 nucleotide sequence: TGTGCCACCTCGGCGGCCCGGTACAATGAGCAGTTCTTC.

The sample holds a few counts of this clonotype. The genes are TRBV9 and TRBJ2-6, with 8 bases fitting TRBD1. This CDR3 contains 19 residues. Per germline, CDR1 SGDLS and CDR2 YYNGEE. The V and J ends lost 1 base and 0 bases, in that order; junction bases with no gene match: 9. CDR3 nucleotides: TGTGCCAGCAGCGTAAGACCGGGACAGGTGAACTCTGGGGCCAACGTCCTGACTTTC. This translates into CASSVRPGQVNSGANVLTF.

The chain joins TRBV4-1 to TRBJ2-7; 7 bases fit TRBD1. The V gene end was trimmed by 2 bases and the J gene end by 2 bases; junction bases not matched to a gene: 3. Germline CDR1 is MGHRA and CDR2 is YSYEKL. This CDR3 is 14 amino acids long. CDR3 coding DNA: TGCGCCAGCAGCCAATCGGGACAGACCTACGAGCAGTACTTC. Its translation is CASSQSGQTYEQYF.

The genes are TRBV12-3 or TRBV12-4 and TRBJ2-7; D is undetermined. CDR3 length: 15 residues. Trimming left V 5 bases short and J 0 bases short, with 14 bases between. The CDR3 spells CASSRHPSLSYEQYF. CDR3 nucleotides: TGTGCCAGCAGTAGACACCCGTCCCTCTCCTACGAGCAGTACTTC.

This clonotype has more than one count but fewer than ten. CDR3 nucleotide sequence: TGCGCCAGCAGCCCAGAGGGGGGGAAAGCGTACGAGCAGTACTTC. It translates to CASSPEGGKAYEQYF. The V gene is TRBV4-1, the J gene TRBJ2-7, with D tentatively TRBD2 (7 bases). The CDR3 has 15 residues. Germline V gives CDR1 MGHRA, CDR2 YSYEKL. V lost 4 bases and J lost 4, with 17 bases in between.

The rearrangement links TRBV7-9 to TRBJ1-2; unclear D gene. V lost 3 bases, J lost 0 bases, and 5 bases lay in between. This CDR3 has 13 residues. Germline V gene data show CDR1 as SEHNR and CDR2 as FQNEAQ (reference sequence). CDR3 nucleotides: TGTGCCAGCAGCTTCATAGCTAACTATGGCTACACCTTC. Encoded protein: CASSFIANYGYTF.

In DNA, the CDR3 is TGTGCCACACAACGGGGGGCGAGCACTGAAGCTTTCTTT. It encodes CATQRGASTEAFF. This chain uses TRBV14 with TRBJ1-1, with D possibly TRBD1 on 6 matching bases. This CDR3 is 13 amino acids long. Trimming pared 10 bases from V and 4 bases from J, leaving 16 bases between. Germline V gene data show CDR1 as SGHDN and CDR2 as FVKESK.

This clonotype was counted between two and nine times. This chain links TRBV19 with TRBJ2-1; 7 nucleotides align to TRBD1. This CDR3 region has 15 residues. Trimming cost V 6 bases and J 8 bases; bases outside gene matches: 13. Germline loops: CDR1 LNHDA, CDR2 SQIVND (reference sequence). CDR3 loop: CASSEVQGSLDEQFF. CDR3 sequence (DNA): TGTGCCAGTAGCGAAGTACAGGGGTCCCTGGATGAGCAGTTCTTC.

The V call is TRBV7-2, the J call TRBJ2-2, with D tentatively TRBD1 (7 bases). Between the trimmed V and J ends, which lost 7 bases and 6 bases, there was a span of 12 bases. The CDR3 loop spans 13 amino acids. Per germline, CDR1 SGHTA and CDR2 FQGNSA. The CDR3 sequence: CASNLRGAGELFF. The CDR3 DNA sequence: TGTGCCAGCAACCTCAGGGGGGCCGGGGAGCTGTTTTTT.

The chain employs TRBV29-1 and TRBJ2-1; TRBD1 might be the D (5 bases). Per the germline V gene, CDR1 is SQVTM and CDR2 is ANQGSEA. The CDR3 is 19 amino acids. V gave up 6 bases and J gave up 4 bases, with 31 bases separating them. Here the CDR3 DNA reads TGCAGCGTAACTACGGTAGGCAGGGCAGTAGGATCGGCGTACAATGAGCAGTTCTTC. Its protein product is CSVTTVGRAVGSAYNEQFF.

In this sample, this clonotype turned up a few times. This sequence joins TRBV7-9 and TRBJ2-5; TRBD1 matches 8 bases. The germline gives CDR1 SEHNR, CDR2 FQNEAQ (reference sequence). This CDR3 has 15 amino acids. Germline trimming cut 7 bases from V and 4 bases from J; bases unmatched to any gene: 11. The CDR3 DNA follows: TGTGCCAGCATCCCCCCAGGGGGCAGTAGAGAGACCCAGTACTTC. As protein: CASIPPGGSRETQYF.